The clone carrying this TCR beta chain was seen once. What it binds is unknown. The PCR ran on 60 Vbeta and 13 Jbeta primers. The assay was immunoSEQ multiplex PCR, and TCRdb's table has in-frame clones only and misses some. Seen here are hundreds of thousands of clones, around 73% observed once, and the top ten hold approximately 3.8%. This specimen belongs to a study of cytomegalovirus exposure and HLA in healthy donors. Findings and limits, study-wide: Across all donors, roughly uniform sequencing depth was an assumption of the presence/absence analyses.

Each of the donors was a healthy bone marrow donor. Trimming pared 4 bases from V and 1 base from J, leaving 10 bases between. The CDR3 is made up of 14 amino acids. Germline loops: CDR1 SGHTA, CDR2 FQGTGA. Sequencing used PBMCs. The J gene is TRBJ1-1, the V gene TRBV7-3, with D possibly being TRBD1 (5 bases). The clonotype originates from a male donor in good health and CMV-seronegative. CDR3 sequence: CASSYQGANTEAFF. CDR3 DNA: TGTGCCAGCAGCTATCAAGGGGCGAACACTGAAGCTTTCTTT.